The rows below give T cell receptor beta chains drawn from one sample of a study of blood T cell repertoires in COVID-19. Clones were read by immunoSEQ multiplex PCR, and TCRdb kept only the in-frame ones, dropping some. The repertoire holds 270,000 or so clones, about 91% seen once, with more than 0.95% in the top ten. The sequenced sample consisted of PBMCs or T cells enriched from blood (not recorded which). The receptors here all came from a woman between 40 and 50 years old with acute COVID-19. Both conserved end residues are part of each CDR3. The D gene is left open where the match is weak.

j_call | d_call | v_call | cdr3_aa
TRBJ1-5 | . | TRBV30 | CAWSATGGGQPQHF
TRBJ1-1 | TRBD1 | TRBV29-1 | CSVVTGSLNTEAFF
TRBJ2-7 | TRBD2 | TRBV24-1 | CATSDLHLGGPSYEQYF
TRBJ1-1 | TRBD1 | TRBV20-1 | CSAGQGERAFF
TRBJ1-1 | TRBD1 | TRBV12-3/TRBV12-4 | CASSFRDRAEAFF
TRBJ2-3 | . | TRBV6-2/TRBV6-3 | CASSYSTSSPRGGPSTDTQYF
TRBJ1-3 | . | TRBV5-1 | CASSLAGGLGNTIYF
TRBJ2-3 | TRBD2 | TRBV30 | CAWRAKGLAGARPDTQYF
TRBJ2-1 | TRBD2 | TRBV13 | CASSSASGTFSSEQFF
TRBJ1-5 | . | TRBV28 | CASSLTWQPQHF
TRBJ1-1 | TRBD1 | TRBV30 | CAWSEGQGNTEAFF
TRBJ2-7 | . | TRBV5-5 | CASSLGFRVVEQYF
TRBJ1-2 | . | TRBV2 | CASSEWGQGVHTF
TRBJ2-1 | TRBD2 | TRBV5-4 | CASRGGLEVHNEQFF
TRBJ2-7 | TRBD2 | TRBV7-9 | CASSQTSGISYEQYF
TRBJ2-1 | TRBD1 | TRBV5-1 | CASSSRTGIAYNEQFF
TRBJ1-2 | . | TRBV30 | CAWKGSARLVYGYTF
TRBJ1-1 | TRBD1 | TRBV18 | CASSPSDRGAFF
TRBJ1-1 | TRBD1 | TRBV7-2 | CASSTDRENTEAFF
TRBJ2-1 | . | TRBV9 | CASSVGFENEQFF
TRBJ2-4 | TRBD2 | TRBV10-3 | CAISESNPGTSGGRNIQYF
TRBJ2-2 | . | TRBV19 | CASSISNFGSWPGELFF
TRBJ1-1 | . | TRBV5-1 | CASSSTTAFTEAFF
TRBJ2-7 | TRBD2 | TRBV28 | CASSLWSSGLVEQYF
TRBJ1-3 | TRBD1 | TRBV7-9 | CASSQDRGRQSGNTIYF
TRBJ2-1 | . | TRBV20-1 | CSAAPAVEQFF
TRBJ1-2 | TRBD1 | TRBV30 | CAFPKAGTGYGYTF
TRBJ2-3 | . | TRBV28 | CAITPGTLTDTQYF
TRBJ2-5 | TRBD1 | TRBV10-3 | CAISGGKGATQETQYF
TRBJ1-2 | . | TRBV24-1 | CATASGGDYGYTF
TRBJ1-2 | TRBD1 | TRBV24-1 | CATSDDPDRGGPSKCNGYTF
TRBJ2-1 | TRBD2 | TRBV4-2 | CASSQAVLAGVNEQFF
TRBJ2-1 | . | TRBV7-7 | CASSLMGAAYNEQFF
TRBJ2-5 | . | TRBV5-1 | CASSWGNLRETQYF
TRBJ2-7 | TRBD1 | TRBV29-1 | CSVAGQGYEQYF
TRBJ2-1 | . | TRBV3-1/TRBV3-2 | CASSQQRLEQFF
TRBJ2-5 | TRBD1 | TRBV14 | CASRPTGGSGETQYF
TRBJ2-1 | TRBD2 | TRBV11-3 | CASSLVAGLAAEQFF
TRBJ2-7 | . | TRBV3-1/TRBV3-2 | CASSQNSAVIYEQYF
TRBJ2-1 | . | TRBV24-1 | CATSDRGGSYNEQFF